These T cell receptor beta chains were read from a single sample in a study of vaccination effects on CD4 cells after COVID-19. This table comes from immunoSEQ multiplex PCR, and its TCRdb copy is limited to in-frame clones, with some not included. The sample gives roughly 31,000 clones, approximately 70% of which show up once; over 3% is in the top ten. These TCRs are of unknown antigen specificity. The specimen comprised CD4+ T cells from PBMCs cultured without peptide, sampled before COVID-19 vaccination. These receptors all stem from a human donor who received a COVID-19 vaccine. Both conserved end residues are part of each CDR3. A D gene is named only where the DNA matches it firmly. A row's size may be missing; if present it is once, few, many or a size class.

d_call: TRBD1
v_call: TRBV6-5
j_call: TRBJ1-2
clone_size: -
cdr3_nt: TGTGCCAGCAGTTGGTACAGGGGATCGGATGGCTACACCTTC
cdr3_aa: CASSWYRGSDGYTF

d_call: -
v_call: TRBV4-1
j_call: TRBJ1-1
clone_size: -
cdr3_nt: TGCGCCAGCAGCCAAGATGCAACTTTGAACACTGAAGCTTTCTTT
cdr3_aa: CASSQDATLNTEAFF

d_call: -
v_call: TRBV18
j_call: TRBJ2-7
clone_size: -
cdr3_nt: TGTGCCAGCTCACCAGGGGCAACCTACGAGCAGTACTTC
cdr3_aa: CASSPGATYEQYF

d_call: -
v_call: TRBV30
j_call: TRBJ1-2
clone_size: -
cdr3_nt: TGTGCCTGGAGTGCCCAGTCGGGCGGCTACACCTTC
cdr3_aa: CAWSAQSGGYTF

d_call: TRBD2
v_call: TRBV7-9
j_call: TRBJ2-3
clone_size: -
cdr3_nt: TGTGCCAGCAGCTCGGGACTAGCGGGAGGGTCGTACGCAGATACGCAGTATTTT
cdr3_aa: CASSSGLAGGSYADTQYF

d_call: -
v_call: TRBV2
j_call: TRBJ2-4
clone_size: few
cdr3_nt: TGTGCCAGCAGTGAAAGGGTCGCCAAAAACATTCAGTACTTC
cdr3_aa: CASSERVAKNIQYF

d_call: -
v_call: TRBV10-2
j_call: TRBJ1-2
clone_size: -
cdr3_nt: TGCGCCAGCAGTGAGGGGGCGAAGAACTATGGCTACACCTTC
cdr3_aa: CASSEGAKNYGYTF

d_call: TRBD1
v_call: TRBV29-1
j_call: TRBJ1-2
clone_size: -
cdr3_nt: TGCAGCATAAATGCCAGGGACAGGAACATCTATGGCTACACCTTC
cdr3_aa: CSINARDRNIYGYTF

d_call: TRBD1
v_call: TRBV7-2
j_call: TRBJ2-5
clone_size: -
cdr3_nt: TGTGCCAGCAGCTTAACAGGGGAAGAGACCCAGTACTTC
cdr3_aa: CASSLTGEETQYF

d_call: TRBD1
v_call: TRBV3-1/TRBV3-2
j_call: TRBJ2-1
clone_size: -
cdr3_nt: TGTGCCAGCAGCCAAGATTTCAGGGGGCCCTACAATGAGCAGTTCTTC
cdr3_aa: CASSQDFRGPYNEQFF

d_call: -
v_call: TRBV6-8
j_call: TRBJ2-3
clone_size: -
cdr3_nt: TGTGCCAGCGGGGAGACAGATCAAGTCACAGATACGCAGTATTTT
cdr3_aa: CASGETDQVTDTQYF

d_call: TRBD1
v_call: TRBV18
j_call: TRBJ2-1
clone_size: -
cdr3_nt: TGTGCCAGCTCACCAATGGGACAGGCCTACAATGAGCAGTTCTTC
cdr3_aa: CASSPMGQAYNEQFF

d_call: -
v_call: TRBV10-3
j_call: TRBJ2-1
clone_size: -
cdr3_nt: TGTGCCATCCAGGGGCTGGAGTACAATGAGCAGTTCTTC
cdr3_aa: CAIQGLEYNEQFF

d_call: -
v_call: TRBV2
j_call: TRBJ2-1
clone_size: -
cdr3_nt: TGTGCCAGCTGCGTTTACAATGAGCAGTTCTTC
cdr3_aa: CASCVYNEQFF

d_call: TRBD2
v_call: TRBV30
j_call: TRBJ2-1
clone_size: -
cdr3_nt: TGTGCCTGGACTAGCGGGGGGGCCTATGAGCAGTTCTTC
cdr3_aa: CAWTSGGAYEQFF

d_call: TRBD1
v_call: TRBV3-1/TRBV3-2
j_call: TRBJ1-2
clone_size: -
cdr3_nt: TGTGCCAGCAGCCAACCGACAGGGGGCTACACCTTC
cdr3_aa: CASSQPTGGYTF